The 27 T cell receptor beta chains below come from one sample, sequenced in a study of CD8+CD57+ T cells in acquired aplastic anemia. The authors sequenced patients whose flow cytometry had shown CD8+CD57+ cell expansion. Genomic DNA templated the TCR beta VDJ and CDR3 profiling. TCRdb used MiXCR to reprocess the reads, holding one entry per CDR3 protein. The sample has 200,000 to 250,000 distinct CDR3 sequences; more than 45% are singletons. The sample consisted of sorted CD4+, CD8+, or CD8+CD57+ T cells (not recorded which) from PBMCs. The source is a human donor with aplastic anemia.

This clonotype has a count of ten or more. The J gene is TRBJ1-5, the V gene TRBV6-1; 8 bases match TRBD1. V lost 7 bases and J lost 2; bases outside the gene matches: 13. This CDR3 region has 17 residues. Germline-derived CDR1 and CDR2 are MNHNS and SASEGT. CDR3 in DNA: TGTGCCAGCAAGGCAGGGGGCATCGACCTTCGCAATCAGCCCCAGCATTTT. Translation gives CASKAGGIDLRNQPQHF.

Concerning this clonotype: Possible read error: a much larger clone is one base away. V usage is TRBV7-8 and J usage is TRBJ2-7; D is possibly TRBD1 or TRBD2 (6 bases each). From germline, CDR1 is SGHVS and CDR2 FQNEAQ. This CDR3 contains 15 residues. The CDR3 loop reads CASSSKEGGFYERYF. In DNA form, the CDR3 reads TGTGCCAGCAGCTCCAAGGAGGGGGGATTCTACGAGCGGTACTTC. Based on the CDR3 plus reference TRBV7-8 and TRBJ2-7, the full variable domain is GAGVSQSPRYKVAKRGQDVALRCDPISGHVSLFWYQQALGQGPEFLTYFQNEAQLDKSGLPSDRFFAERPEGSVSTLKIQRTQQEDSAVYLCASSSKEGGFYERYFGPGTRLTVT.

V is TRBV19 and J is TRBJ2-1, with TRBD2 identical over 11 bases. Germline CDR1 reads LNHDA; CDR2 reads SQIVND (reference sequence). The length of the CDR3 is 13 residues. The junction had 5 bases not matched to a gene; V was cut back by 5 bases and J by 11 bases. The CDR3 DNA reads as TGTGCCAGTAGTGGCCTAGCGGGGGGTAAGCAGTTCTTC. Translation gives CASSGLAGGKQFF.

This clonotype was detected once. This CDR3 reads CSVRTLVPPYEQYF. CDR3 sequence (DNA): TGCAGTGTTAGGACTCTAGTGCCCCCTTACGAGCAGTACTTC. The rearrangement joins TRBV20-1 to TRBJ2-7; possible D gene TRBD2, 5 bases. The germline V gene has CDR1 DFQATT and CDR2 SNEGSKA (reference sequence). V was cut by 7 bases and J by 4 bases, with 20 bases left in between. The CDR3 length is 14 residues.

This clonotype was recorded only once. This sequence joins TRBV7-9 and TRBJ2-7; TRBD1 matches at 9 bases. The germline V gene has CDR1 SEHNR and CDR2 FQNEAQ (reference sequence). J lost 3 bases, V lost 3 bases, and 3 bases had no gene match. The CDR3 totals 14 residues. The CDR3 is CASSLWDRVYEQYF. The CDR3 DNA is TGTGCCAGCAGCTTGTGGGACAGGGTCTACGAGCAGTACTTC.

This clonotype was counted many times. V usage is TRBV5-5 and J usage is TRBJ2-5; 7 nucleotides agree with TRBD1. V lost 4 bases and J lost 2; bases outside the gene matches: 5. The CDR3 is 14 residues long. Germline V gene data show CDR1 as SGHKS and CDR2 as YYEKEE (reference sequence). As DNA, the CDR3 is TGTGCCAGCAGCGCCGGACAGGCACAAGAGACCCAGTACTTC. It yields the protein CASSAGQAQETQYF.

This clonotype came up a few times. This could be a read error, since a much larger clone is one nucleotide away. The chain employs TRBV7-9 and TRBJ2-5, with TRBD2 matching over 8 bases. V gave up 10 bases and J gave up 1 base; unmatched junction bases: 8. Looked up from germline, CDR1 is SEHNR and CDR2 is FQNEAQ (reference sequence). This CDR3 spans 14 amino acids. This CDR3 reads CAITGGGPQETQYF. CDR3 coding DNA: TGTGCCATCACTGGCGGGGGGCCCCAAGAGACCCAGTACTTC. The whole variable domain, filled in from reference TRBV7-9 and TRBJ2-5, reads DTGVSQNPRHKITKRGQNVTFRCDPISEHNRLYWYRQTLGQGPEFLTYFQNEAQLEKSRLLSDRFSAERPKGSFSTLEIQRTEQGDSAMYLCAITGGGPQETQYFGPGTRLLVL.

V is TRBV7-9 and J is TRBJ2-5; 8 bases are a match to TRBD2. V lost 4 bases, J lost 7 bases, and 14 bases stayed unmatched. In germline, CDR1 is SEHNR, CDR2 FQNEAQ (reference sequence). The CDR3 loop spans 16 amino acids. The CDR3 nucleotides are TGTGCCAGCAGCTCCATGATTAGCGGGGACACGGGGACCCAGTACTTC. Translation: CASSSMISGDTGTQYF.

As concerns this clonotype: Possible read error: a much larger clone is one base away. This sequence joins TRBV10-1 and TRBJ2-2, with 9 bases matching TRBD1. In germline, CDR1 is WNHNN, CDR2 SYGVQD (reference sequence). CDR3 length: 16 amino acids. The CDR3 protein is CASSTPGTGITGELFF. The CDR3 DNA is TGTGCCAGCAGCACCCCCGGGACAGGGATCACCGGGGAGCTGTTTTTT.

The V gene is TRBV29-1, the J gene TRBJ1-2; D not resolved. The CDR3 has 14 residues. Trimming left V 0 bases short and J 2 bases short, with 10 bases between. Germline V CDR1 and CDR2: SQVTM, ANQGSEA. This CDR3 is CSVEDLQQNYGYTF. CDR3 sequence (DNA): TGCAGCGTTGAAGATCTGCAGCAGAACTATGGCTACACCTTC.

The chain joins TRBV4-1 to TRBJ1-3; no clear D. This CDR3 is built from 16 residues. Between the trimmed V and J ends, which lost 2 bases and 2 bases, there was a span of 13 bases. The V gene's germline CDR1 is MGHRA and CDR2 YSYEKL. CDR3 sequence: CASSQYHREAGNTIYF. In DNA, the CDR3 is TGCGCCAGCAGCCAATATCATAGGGAAGCTGGAAACACCATATATTTT.

The chain is built from TRBV7-9 and TRBJ2-5, with unresolved D. The germline CDR1 and CDR2 sequences are SEHNR and FQNEAQ (reference sequence). Trimming shortened V by 0 bases and J by 9 bases, and 11 bases separated the two germline ends. The CDR3 sequence is 13 residues long. The CDR3 coding sequence is TGTGCCAGCAGCTTAGCTGAGGATCAGCCCCAGTACTTC. It translates to CASSLAEDQPQYF.

This clonotype was recorded at least ten times. The chain couples TRBV6-2 or TRBV6-3 to TRBJ1-3; D is ambiguous. The V gene lost 0 bases and the J gene lost 6 bases, with 6 bases spanning the gap. Germline loops: CDR1 MNHEY, CDR2 SVGEGT. The CDR3 is 13 residues long. Here the CDR3 reads CASSYSFLNTIYF. CDR3 bases: TGTGCCAGCAGTTACTCGTTTCTAAACACCATATATTTT.

This clonotype was counted ten times or more. The chain carries TRBV20-1 and TRBJ2-7; a weak D match, TRBD1 (6 bases). The CDR3 spans 11 residues. V was trimmed by 5 bases and J by 6 bases, leaving 11 bases between them. Germline V gene data show CDR1 as DFQATT and CDR2 as SNEGSKA (reference sequence). This CDR3 reads CSARTGSEQYF. The CDR3 coding sequence is TGCAGTGCTCGAACAGGGAGCGAGCAGTACTTC.

This clonotype was observed at least ten times. The V and J genes are TRBV7-9 and TRBJ1-2; a possible D gene is TRBD1 (5 bases). The CDR3 covers 14 residues. V lost 4 bases and J lost 4, with 13 bases in between. Germline V gene lookup returns CDR1 SEHNR and CDR2 FQNEAQ (reference sequence). DNA for the CDR3: TGTGCCAGCAGCTCCCCGACAGATCCCTATGGCTACACCTTC. This gives the protein CASSSPTDPYGYTF.

The gene calls are TRBV10-1 and TRBJ1-2; D not certain. Germline CDR1 WNHNN, CDR2 SYGVQD (reference sequence). The CDR3 consists of 12 residues. V gave up 9 bases and J gave up 8 bases, with 16 bases separating them. The CDR3 sequence is CARSDTKRGYTF. The CDR3 DNA follows: TGCGCCAGGTCGGATACAAAGAGGGGCTACACCTTC.

J is TRBJ1-1 and V is TRBV29-1; 7 bases match TRBD1. Losses at the gene ends were 7 bases for V and 5 bases for J; bases not matched to a gene: 13. Germline-derived CDR1 and CDR2 are SQVTM and ANQGSEA. This CDR3 is built from 14 residues. The CDR3 DNA reads TGCAGCGGAACACAGGGGTCTGGGAGGACTGAAGCTTTCTTT. Encoded protein: CSGTQGSGRTEAFF.

This clonotype was observed a single time. V usage is TRBV7-7 and J usage is TRBJ2-1; the match to TRBD1 covers 8 bases. The CDR3 runs to 14 residues. J lost 3 bases, V lost 10 bases, and 8 bases had no gene match. Germline CDR1 reads SSHAT; CDR2 reads FNYEAQ (reference sequence). CDR3: CAINPGQVYNEQFF. CDR3 DNA: TGTGCCATCAACCCGGGACAGGTCTACAATGAGCAGTTCTTC.

The chain links TRBV25-1 to TRBJ2-2, with D perhaps matching TRBD2 (6 bases). CDR1 MGHDK and CDR2 SYGVNS come from the germline V gene. Trimming removed 4 bases at V and 6 bases at J, with 12 bases between. The CDR3 loop spans 14 amino acids. The CDR3 DNA reads as TGTGCCAGCAGTGCGCCGACTAGATCCGGGGAGCTGTTTTTT. Residues: CASSAPTRSGELFF.

This clonotype occurred many times. The chain combines TRBV5-6 with TRBJ2-7, with 9 bases identical to TRBD1. The junction had 10 bases not matched to a gene; V was cut back by 6 bases and J by 6 bases. Germline V gives CDR1 SGHDT, CDR2 YYEEEE. The CDR3 sequence is 14 residues long. The CDR3 reads CASTKQGASGEQYF. The CDR3 DNA sequence: TGTGCCAGCACTAAACAGGGGGCCAGTGGCGAGCAGTACTTC.

The genes are TRBV21-1 and TRBJ2-7; the table's TRBD1 call for D was not verified on the DNA. TRBV21-1 is shown as a pseudogene. The CDR3 has 17 amino acids. This CDR3 reads CASSAENDRTGSWEQYF. The CDR3 nucleotides read TGTGCCAGCAGCGCCGAGAATGACAGGACCGGGAGTTGGGAGCAGTACTTC.

As concerns this clonotype: At one end, the junction sequence differs from germline, possibly due to a read error. The chain couples TRBV20-1 to TRBJ1-1; D not certain. The CDR3 is 8 residues long. Germline V lookup: CDR1 DFQATT, CDR2 SNEGSKA (reference sequence). The CDR3 sequence is CSATDPSF. The CDR3 DNA sequence: TGCAGTGCTACCGACCCCAGCTTT.

This clonotype has more than one count but fewer than ten. This sequence joins TRBV20-1 and TRBJ1-2; 7 nucleotides align to TRBD1. Looked up from germline, CDR1 is DFQATT and CDR2 is SNEGSKA (reference sequence). Germline trimming cut 8 bases from V and 8 bases from J; bases unmatched to any gene: 8. This CDR3 spans 11 amino acids. For the CDR3, the DNA is TGCAGTAGACAGGGAATCAGCGGCTACACCTTC. Translated, it gives CSRQGISGYTF.

This clonotype was detected once. Compared with germline, one end of the junction differs, possibly owing to a read error. The chain employs TRBV12-3 or TRBV12-4 and TRBJ1-1, with 9 nucleotides matching TRBD1. The CDR3 totals 17 residues. CDR3 nucleotide sequence: TGTGCCAGCAGTTCAAAAAGAGTGACAGGGGGGAACACTGAAGCTCTCTTT. It specifies CASSSKRVTGGNTEALF.

The chain links TRBV7-9 to TRBJ2-1; 9 bases fit TRBD1. CDR1 and CDR2 (germline): SEHNR, FQNEAQ (reference sequence). The CDR3 covers 15 residues. J lost 7 bases, V lost 5 bases, and 9 bases had no gene match. CDR3 in amino acids: CASSPRQGGNNEQFF. The DNA of the CDR3 is TGTGCCAGCAGCCCCCGACAGGGGGGGAATAATGAGCAGTTCTTC.

This clonotype was seen more than once but under ten times. The chain links TRBV7-3 to TRBJ2-5, with D perhaps TRBD2 (5 bases). Trimming left V 7 bases short and J 0 bases short, with 18 bases between. The germline CDR1 and CDR2 sequences are SGHTA and FQGTGA. This CDR3 has 16 amino acids. CDR3 coding DNA: TGTGCCAGCACCCCGCAAGCCGGGGAGTACCAAGAGACCCAGTACTTC. Amino acids: CASTPQAGEYQETQYF.

The rearrangement links TRBV2 to TRBJ2-5; 11 nucleotides match TRBD1. V was pared by 3 bases and J by 4 bases, with 4 bases of the junction left unmatched. Germline V lookup: CDR1 SNHLY, CDR2 FYNNEI. CDR3 size: 15 residues. DNA for the CDR3: TGTGCCAGCAGTGAGGGGACAGGGGGGTTAGAGACCCAGTACTTC. As protein: CASSEGTGGLETQYF.